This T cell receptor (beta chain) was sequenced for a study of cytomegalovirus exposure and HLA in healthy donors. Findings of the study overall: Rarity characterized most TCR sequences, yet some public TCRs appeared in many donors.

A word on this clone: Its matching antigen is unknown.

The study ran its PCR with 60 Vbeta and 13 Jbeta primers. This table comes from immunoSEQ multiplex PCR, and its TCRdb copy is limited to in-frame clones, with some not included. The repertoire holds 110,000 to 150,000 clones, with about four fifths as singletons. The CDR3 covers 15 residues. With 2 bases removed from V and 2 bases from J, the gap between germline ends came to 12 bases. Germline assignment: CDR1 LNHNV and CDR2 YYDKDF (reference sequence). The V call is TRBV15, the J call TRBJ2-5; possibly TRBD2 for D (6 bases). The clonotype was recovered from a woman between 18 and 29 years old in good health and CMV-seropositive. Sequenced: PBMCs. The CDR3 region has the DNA TGTGCCACCAGCAGATACCATAGCGGTCAAGAGACCCAGTACTTC. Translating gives CATSRYHSGQETQYF.